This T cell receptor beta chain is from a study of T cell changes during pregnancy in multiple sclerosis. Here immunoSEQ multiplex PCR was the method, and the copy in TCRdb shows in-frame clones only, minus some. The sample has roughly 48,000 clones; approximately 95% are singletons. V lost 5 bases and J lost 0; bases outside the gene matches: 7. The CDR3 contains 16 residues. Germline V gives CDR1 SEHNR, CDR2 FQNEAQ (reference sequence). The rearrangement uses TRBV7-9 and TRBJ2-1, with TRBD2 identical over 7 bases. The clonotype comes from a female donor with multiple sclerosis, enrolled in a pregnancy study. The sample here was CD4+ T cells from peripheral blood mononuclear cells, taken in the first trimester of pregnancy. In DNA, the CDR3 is TGTGCCAGCAGCCCGGTAGCGGGCAGCTCCTACAATGAGCAGTTCTTC. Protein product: CASSPVAGSSYNEQFF. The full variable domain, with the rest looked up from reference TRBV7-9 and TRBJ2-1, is DTGVSQNPRHKITKRGQNVTFRCDPISEHNRLYWYRQTLGQGPEFLTYFQNEAQLEKSRLLSDRFSAERPKGSFSTLEIQRTEQGDSAMYLCASSPVAGSSYNEQFFGPGTRLTVL.